Included here is one T cell receptor (beta chain) sequence, with context. Its antigen is not yet known. Base qualities are not provided; no much larger clone lies one nucleotide away. Using the deep immunoSEQ assay, TCR CDR3 regions were amplified from genomic DNA by multiplex PCR. Genomic DNA extracted from each cell subset was distributed evenly over all wells of several immunoSEQ 96-well plates, and each plate served as one replicate. For sorted subsets, approximately 190 ng of genomic DNA, equivalent to around 31,000 T cell genomes, went into each replicate PCR. Purified libraries were measured with a Qubit 3.0 fluorometer, size-checked on a Bioanalyzer 2100, and measured again with the KAPA Library Quantification kit. Every immunoSEQ 96-well plate was sequenced on a separate single-read 150-cycle Illumina NextSeq 550 flow cell. Processing in the source paper ran as follows. Because the immunoSEQ output included only junctional sequences and no quality scores, the filtering could not be the same as the filtering used for full-length reads. Sequences were annotated with PyIR, a Python wrapper for IgBLAST v1.9, using IMGT germline references to assign V/J genes and CDR3. Any read was removed if the V/J assignment was weak (E-value above 1e-6), the CDR3 was missing, or the read contained stop codons, out-of-frame junctions, or ambiguous translated residues. A V3J clonotype was defined by an identical inferred V gene, J gene, and CDR3 amino acid sequence. Percentage overlap between repertoires was computed as shared unique clonotypes divided by the size of the smaller repertoire. Three approaches were used to assess repertoire richness: RTK rarefaction, the Chao1 estimator, and Recon v2.1 estimates of unobserved clonotypes. OLGA was used to compute generation probabilities for all TCRbeta clonotypes that the gDNA method yielded from a few donors. What TCRdb holds here is the immuneACCESS table cut down to in-frame rearrangements. Part of the clones is not present; checked against another copy, under half of the missing clones reflect an unresolved V gene, and the others are unexplained. V, J and clone size reflect that table, while D and trimming were determined from the DNA. Here the sample has over a million clones; approximately 98.5% occur a single time. Together, the top ten hold roughly 0.36% of the sample.

The donors were healthy, HIV-negative adults with no recently reported acute infections or vaccinations. Every donor was a Caucasian adult residing in Nashville, Tennessee, USA. CD4+ T cells were enriched by magnetic negative selection, after which naive cells were positively selected on CD45RA and the negative fraction was taken as the memory subset. Blood was obtained by leukapheresis, after which PBMCs were separated by Ficoll-Histopaque density gradient centrifugation and cryopreserved in liquid nitrogen vapor phase. Analytical flow cytometry was used to check the purity and quantity of every magnetically sorted T cell population. Genomic DNA was isolated from each sorted fraction and quantified by UV absorbance on a Nanodrop 2000c. Based on the germline V gene, the CDR1 and CDR2 sequences are SGHRS and YFSETQ. The germline V and J ends show losses of 4 bases and 6 bases respectively, and no gene match explains 1 base of the junction. The CDR3 runs 12 amino acids, cysteine and phenylalanine included. The CDR3 DNA has 36 bases and is translated from base 1.

The data derive from a study of shared clonotypes between healthy human individuals (TCRdb year 2020). General notes on the study: The cohort comprised a couple of women and a few men aged 18 to 49 years. Per donor, three plates each were used for CD4 naive and CD4 memory, two for CD8 naive, and one for CD8 memory. Blood TCR repertoires of about 5 healthy adults were deeply sequenced to estimate repertoire size and the extent of clonotype sharing between individuals. Libraries were prepared and TCR repertoires were sequenced by different laboratories using diverse techniques, in order to increase sequencing depth and limit assay-specific biases. Each donor's leukapheresis produced roughly between roughly 0.85 and 9.5 billion PBMCs. Study-wide findings and limitations: Across a handful of donors, around 5% of naive CD4, around 3.5% of naive CD8, around 2.1% of memory CD4, and around 0.4% of memory CD8 clonotypes were shared. Pairwise subsampling indicated that sequencing depth was expected to affect the degree of clonotype sharing among donors. Naive subsets generally had larger estimated clonotype richness than memory subsets. Only blood was sampled, and tissue TCR repertoires likely differ from those in blood. Incomplete sequencing was indicated by rarefaction of sorted-subset datasets, despite the large sequencing depth. Clonotypes shared by all four sorted-subset donors showed higher generation probabilities than non-shared clonotypes. Because the study included a small number of donors, the genetic and exposure-history diversity represented was limited.

The rearranged segments are TRBV5-1 and TRBJ1-1; TRBD1 aligns with 9 central bases. The clonotype comes from a man younger than 45 in good health. The material sequenced was naive CD4+ T cells sorted from blood. The cell subset or site label on this specimen signifies: CD45RA+ positively selected. The CDR3 in this case is CASSRTGAEAFF. The bases are TGCGCCAGCAGCCGGACAGGGGCTGAAGCTTTCTTT.